Below, 6 T cell receptor beta chains from the same sample are listed, as sequenced in a study of T cell responses to AZD1222 COVID-19 vaccine. Profiled with immunoSEQ multiplex PCR; TCRdb holds only in-frame clones, not every one. The sample holds under 150,000 clones, roughly 87% seen once. Sequenced here: peripheral blood, sampled on day 0 of AZD1222 vaccination. Every receptor here comes from an adult in good health.

This chain links TRBV5-6 with TRBJ2-7; D gene uncertain. The germline V gene encodes CDR1 SGHDT and CDR2 YYEEEE. Trimming removed 1 base from V and 1 base from J, with 9 bases in between. CDR3 length: 14 residues. The CDR3 DNA reads TGTGCCAGCAGCTTGTATATGGTGTCCTACGAGCAGTACTTC. Its translation is CASSLYMVSYEQYF. Variable domain in full (rest from reference TRBV5-6 and TRBJ2-7): DAGVTQSPTHLIKTRGQQVTLRCSPKSGHDTVSWYQQALGQGPQFIFQYYEEEERQRGNFPDRFSGHQFPNYSSELNVNALLLGDSALYLCASSLYMVSYEQYFGPGTRLTVT.

The rearrangement links TRBV2 to TRBJ1-5; the match to TRBD1 covers 8 bases. Germline V lookup: CDR1 SNHLY, CDR2 FYNNEI. The CDR3 has 12 amino acids. Trimming cost V 8 bases and J 7 bases; bases outside gene matches: 4. In nucleotides, the CDR3 is TGTGCCAGCCGACAGGGGCAACAGCCCCAGCATTTT. Protein: CASRQGQQPQHF.

The chain is built from TRBV19 and TRBJ1-1, with D possibly matching TRBD1 (5 bases). Trimming stripped 3 bases from V and 6 bases from J, with 11 bases between. CDR3 length: 13 residues. Germline V gives CDR1 LNHDA, CDR2 SQIVND (reference sequence). In DNA, the CDR3 is TGTGCCAGTAGTATTAGCCAGGGCTCTGAAGCTTTCTTT. Protein product: CASSISQGSEAFF.

The chain uses TRBV28 and TRBJ1-4; 9 bases agree with TRBD1. CDR1 is MDHEN and CDR2 is SYDVKM in the germline V gene. This CDR3 has 13 residues. V was pared by 5 bases and J by 7 bases, with 2 bases of the junction left unmatched. The CDR3 DNA is TGTGCCAGCAGTGAACAGGGGGCTGAAAAACTGTTTTTT. Protein: CASSEQGAEKLFF.

The CDR3 is CASSSEGGRSGNTIYF. CDR3 bases: TGCGCCAGCAGCTCGGAGGGTGGACGATCTGGAAACACCATATATTTT. The gene calls are TRBV5-1 and TRBJ1-3; D gene uncertain. V was pared by 3 bases and J by 1 base, with 14 bases between. The CDR3 is 16 residues long. Germline CDR1 reads SGHRS; CDR2 reads YFSETQ.

The chain is built from TRBV10-3 and TRBJ2-1; D uncertain. V was pared by 5 bases and J by 7 bases, with 15 bases between. The CDR3 has 14 amino acids. Germline CDR1 ENHRY, CDR2 SYGVKD. CDR3 sequence: CAISSQASANEQFF. CDR3 DNA: TGTGCCATCAGTTCTCAGGCTAGTGCTAATGAGCAGTTCTTC.